This T cell receptor (beta chain) originates from a study of patients and donors after allogeneic stem cell transplantation. TCRdb re-called the RT-PCR reads with MiXCR, one entry per CDR3 protein. Among 410,000 or so distinct CDR3 sequences listed, more than 15% were seen once. This CDR3 contains 13 residues. The V and J ends lost 3 bases and 9 bases respectively, with 11 bases between them. Germline V gene sequence: CDR1 MDHEN, CDR2 SYDVKM. The V and J genes are TRBV28 and TRBJ1-4; D unresolved. Sequencing was carried out using blood, either unsorted or a sorted T cell fraction (not recorded which). The clonotype was recovered from a human donor who was either an allogeneic HSCT recipient or a stem cell or donor lymphocyte infusion donor (not recorded which). It is not recorded whose cells these are; they may come from a transplant donor. CDR3 region: CASSFRNIKKLFF. The CDR3 nucleotides are TGTGCCAGCAGTTTTCGGAATATAAAAAAACTGTTTTTT.